The sequence of this TCR beta chain was determined in a study of Ad26.COV2.S vaccination and SARS-CoV-2 variants. General study points: Higher spike-specific TCR breadth was found in vaccine recipients than in placebo recipients.

There are 16 residues in the CDR3. After removal of 2 bases from V and 3 bases from J, the junction contained 8 bases not matched to a gene. CDR1 and CDR2 from the germline V gene are SGHRS and YFSETQ. Only in-frame clones appear in the TCRdb table, and some are missing; sequencing was by immunoSEQ multiplex PCR. The table records some 460,000 clones, roughly nine tenths of them present only once. With regard to this clone: The target antigen is unknown.

Treatment of the sample: roughly 18 received Ad26.COV2.S at low or high dose, single or two shots; 5 received placebo; per-sample allocation not given. Specimens were obtained on day 63 following the first vaccine or placebo injection. Immunization relied on an Ad26 vector, which expressed Wuhan-strain SARS-CoV-2 spike. The specimen was peripheral blood, collected in a trial of Ad26.COV2.S vaccine versus placebo. The chain is built from TRBV5-1 and TRBJ2-3, with TRBD2 matching 8 bases. This TCR came from a person between 18 and 60 years old who received the Ad26.COV2.S COVID-19 vaccine or a placebo. The CDR3 DNA reads as TGCGCCAGCAGCTTTTCCGGGACTAGTACTACAGATACGCAGTATTTT. Protein sequence: CASSFSGTSTTDTQYF.